The T cell receptor (beta chain) under discussion was sequenced for a study of T cells in Graves' hyperthyroidism and ophthalmopathy. Trimming took off 0 bases at V and 2 bases at J, with 7 bases between the two ends. Germline loops: CDR1 LNHNV, CDR2 YYDKDF (reference sequence). The CDR3 runs to 14 residues. No ophthalmopathy progression within 18 months constituted stable Graves' hyperthyroidism. Used for diagnoses were clinical symptoms, serum thyroxine and TRAb, thyroid ultrasound and orbital computed tomography. Broader study findings: Most thyroid clonotypes that were expanded above 0.001 also turned up in blood. The model made its ophthalmopathy prediction, and onset followed a median around 6.9 months later.

TCR beta CDR3 region amplification was performed from RNA transcripts. TCR CDR3 underwent first-round RT-PCR with the HTBI primer set. TCRdb re-analysed the multiplex PCR reads in MiXCR, keeping a single row per CDR3 protein. The table records around 350,000 distinct CDR3 sequences, roughly 19% of them present only once. As concerns this clonotype: The antigen is unknown.

V usage is TRBV15 and J usage is TRBJ2-5; a weak D match, TRBD2 (6 bases). The sequence was obtained from a woman under 30 with Graves' hyperthyroidism. Sample: blood. In DNA form, the CDR3 reads TGTGCCACCAGCAGAGAGGGGGGACAAGAGACCCAGTACTTC. It translates to CATSREGGQETQYF.